Below, 25 T cell receptor beta chains from the same sample are listed, as sequenced in a study of T cells in Graves' hyperthyroidism and ophthalmopathy. It was RNA transcripts that yielded the amplified TCR beta CDR3 regions. A first-round RT-PCR of the TCR CDR3 used the HTBI primer set. Each CDR3 protein gets one entry after TCRdb re-called the multiplex PCR reads with MiXCR. The sample carries around 360,000 distinct CDR3 sequences, approximately 16% recorded once. Sequenced: blood. Receptor source: a woman aged 55-70 years with Graves' ophthalmopathy.

This clonotype was recorded at least ten times. The CDR3 here is CASSFRLAGRDEQFF. For the CDR3, the DNA is TGTGCCAGCAGCTTTAGACTAGCGGGAAGGGATGAGCAGTTCTTC. The chain carries TRBV11-2 and TRBJ2-1; 11 nucleotides line up with TRBD2. The V segment lost 3 bases and the J segment 8 bases; nucleotides outside the gene matches: 6. The CDR3 loop spans 15 amino acids. Germline CDR1 and CDR2: SGHAT and FQNNGV.

At least ten counts were recorded for this clonotype. The chain links TRBV30 to TRBJ1-5; D might be TRBD1 (6 bases). The V and J ends lost 5 bases and 0 bases respectively, with 14 bases between them. The CDR3 sequence is 15 residues long. CDR1 is GTSNPN, CDR2 SVGIG, per germline (reference sequence). CDR3 in DNA: TGTGCCTGGCAATCAGGGGTCCTTAGCAATCAGCCCCAGCATTTT. Encoded protein: CAWQSGVLSNQPQHF.

This clonotype was seen many times. The chain joins TRBV27 to TRBJ1-5, with TRBD1 matching 9 bases. This CDR3 spans 15 amino acids. Germline CDR1 MNHEY, CDR2 SMNVEV (reference sequence). The V segment lost 5 bases and the J segment 5 bases; nucleotides outside the gene matches: 7. The CDR3 region is CASSPGTGPYQPQHF. Here the CDR3 DNA reads TGTGCCAGCAGTCCCGGGACAGGGCCCTATCAGCCCCAGCATTTT.

This clonotype was recorded at least ten times. This chain connects TRBV24-1 to TRBJ1-2; D is unresolved. The CDR3 consists of 13 residues. V was shortened by 5 bases and J by 8 bases, with 14 bases between the two germline ends. CDR1 and CDR2 from the germline V gene are KGHDR and SFDVKD. This chain's CDR3 is CATSGKGLDGYTF. CDR3 coding DNA: TGTGCCACCAGTGGAAAGGGCCTCGACGGCTACACCTTC.

This chain uses TRBV2 with TRBJ2-3; 14 bases line up with TRBD2. Germline V lookup: CDR1 SNHLY, CDR2 FYNNEI. With V trimmed by 6 bases and J by 5 bases, 7 bases remained unmatched. The CDR3 totals 16 residues. This CDR3 reads CASRRTSGRYGDTQYF. The CDR3 DNA reads TGTGCCAGCAGGAGGACTAGCGGGAGGTATGGAGATACGCAGTATTTT.

This clonotype was recorded at least ten times. The V gene is TRBV3-1, the J gene TRBJ1-1; D call uncertain. There are 15 residues in the CDR3. Trimming took 0 bases from V and 0 from J, leaving 8 bases between them. CDR1 is LGHDT, CDR2 YNNKEL, per germline (reference sequence). CDR3 DNA sequence: TGTGCCAGCAGCCAAGATCTGGGGTTGAACACTGAAGCTTTCTTT. As protein: CASSQDLGLNTEAFF.

This clonotype was observed a few times. J is TRBJ2-7 and V is TRBV20-1, with 14 bases lining up with TRBD2. J was trimmed by 0 bases and V by 6 bases; bases with no gene match: 10. The CDR3 sequence is 17 residues long. The V gene's germline CDR1 is DFQATT and CDR2 SNEGSKA (reference sequence). The CDR3 region is CSATQAGTSGGSYEQYF. The CDR3 coding sequence is TGCAGTGCCACCCAGGCGGGGACTAGCGGGGGCTCCTACGAGCAGTACTTC.

The chain is built from TRBV27 and TRBJ1-5, with D maybe TRBD1 (5 bases). CDR1 and CDR2 from the germline V gene are MNHEY and SMNVEV (reference sequence). The CDR3 runs to 14 residues. Between the trimmed V and J ends, which lost 1 base and 4 bases, there was a span of 8 bases. This chain's CDR3 is CASSLLRTNQPQHF. The CDR3 nucleotides are TGTGCCAGCAGTTTATTGCGGACAAATCAGCCCCAGCATTTT.

In this sample, this clonotype turned up many times. The chain is built from TRBV27 and TRBJ2-1; TRBD2 agrees at 7 bases. The CDR3 loop spans 16 amino acids. CDR1 is MNHEY and CDR2 is SMNVEV in the germline V gene (reference sequence). The V gene end was trimmed by 6 bases and the J gene end by 7 bases; junction bases not matched to a gene: 15. CDR3 bases: TGTGCCAGCAGCCCTGGTCCGGGACTACTTTTGAATGAGCAGTTCTTC. Amino acids: CASSPGPGLLLNEQFF.

This clonotype was observed many times. The CDR3, as DNA: TGCAGTGCCGGACTAGCGGGAGTCGGTGAGCAGTTCTTC. Amino acid sequence: CSAGLAGVGEQFF. The chain uses TRBV20-1 and TRBJ2-1; TRBD2 matches 13 bases. The V and J ends lost 6 bases and 9 bases, in that order; junction bases with no gene match: 5. Germline CDR1 and CDR2: DFQATT and SNEGSKA (reference sequence). This CDR3 is built from 13 residues.

This clonotype was counted only a few times. The genes are TRBV12-5 and TRBJ2-1; 12 bases agree with TRBD1. Germline V gene data show CDR1 as LGHNT and CDR2 as FRNRAP. Trimming took 0 bases from V and 7 from J; bases not matched to a gene: 7. This CDR3 has 17 amino acids. CDR3 in amino acids: CASGLVFRDRGRNEQFF. The CDR3 coding sequence is TGTGCTAGTGGTTTGGTCTTCCGGGACAGGGGGCGAAATGAGCAGTTCTTC.

This clonotype was picked up many times. The CDR3 region is CATSGPGPAEYNEQFF. CDR3 nucleotides: TGTGCCACCAGTGGCCCCGGTCCAGCGGAGTACAATGAGCAGTTCTTC. The gene calls are TRBV24-1 and TRBJ2-1; D is perhaps TRBD2 (5 bases). This CDR3 comprises 16 residues. The germline V gene encodes CDR1 KGHDR and CDR2 SFDVKD. Trimming removed 5 bases at V and 4 bases at J, with 17 bases between.

This clonotype was observed a handful of times. The chain links TRBV6-1 to TRBJ2-5; perhaps TRBD1 as D (5 bases). Looked up from germline, CDR1 is MNHNS and CDR2 is SASEGT. This CDR3 has 17 amino acids. V lost 8 bases, J lost 2 bases, and 24 bases lay in between. CDR3 loop: CASHARVIGTVQETQYF. CDR3 in DNA: TGTGCCAGCCACGCCAGGGTAATAGGAACGGTGCAAGAGACCCAGTACTTC.

This clonotype was seen many times. The rearrangement joins TRBV28 to TRBJ2-5; tentative D call: TRBD1 (5 bases). Germline V gene lookup returns CDR1 MDHEN and CDR2 SYDVKM. This CDR3 contains 18 residues. Between the trimmed V and J ends, which lost 2 bases and 5 bases, there was a span of 24 bases. CDR3: CASSLLRARVWERETQYF. CDR3 DNA sequence: TGTGCCAGCAGTTTACTTCGTGCCAGGGTATGGGAAAGGGAGACCCAGTACTTC.

There are a few counts of this clonotype. Here the CDR3 DNA reads TGCAGCGTAAACAGGGTCCCTAATTCACCCCTCCACTTT. It codes for CSVNRVPNSPLHF. V and J are TRBV29-1 and TRBJ1-6; perhaps TRBD1 as D (6 bases). CDR3 length equals 13 residues. The ends were cut back, 6 bases at V and 6 bases at J, with 12 bases in the middle. Germline CDR1 SQVTM, CDR2 ANQGSEA.

The CDR3: CASSGATGSPYEQYF. The CDR3 bases are TGTGCCAGCAGCGGGGCTACCGGTTCCCCCTACGAGCAGTACTTC. The V and J genes are TRBV7-9 and TRBJ2-7, with TRBD1 as a possible D gene (5 bases). The V gene's germline CDR1 is SEHNR and CDR2 FQNEAQ (reference sequence). The CDR3 runs to 15 residues. V shed 5 bases and J shed 2 bases, with 16 bases lying between them. The full variable domain, its missing parts supplied by reference TRBV7-9 and TRBJ2-7, is DTGVSQNPRHKITKRGQNVTFRCDPISEHNRLYWYRQTLGQGPEFLTYFQNEAQLEKSRLLSDRFSAERPKGSFSTLEIQRTEQGDSAMYLCASSGATGSPYEQYFGPGTRLTVT.

The chain uses TRBV5-1 and TRBJ2-5, with a weak D call TRBD2 (6 bases). Trimming shortened V by 0 bases and J by 4 bases, and 13 bases separated the two germline ends. This CDR3 contains 15 residues. The germline CDR1 and CDR2 sequences are SGHRS and YFSETQ. In nucleotides, the CDR3 is TGCGCCAGCAGCTTGGCCCCGGGAGAAGGAGAGACCCAGTACTTC. Its protein is CASSLAPGEGETQYF.

The table lists this clonotype with many counts. This sequence joins TRBV20-1 and TRBJ1-1; D ambiguous. Germline CDR1 and CDR2: DFQATT and SNEGSKA (reference sequence). The CDR3 covers 12 residues. The CDR3 DNA reads TGCCGGATGAAGGACGGGCACACTGAAGCTTTCTTT. Translated, it gives CRMKDGHTEAFF.

In its sample, this clonotype was seen many times. The rearrangement joins TRBV2 to TRBJ2-7, with D possibly TRBD2 on 6 matching bases. Trimming cost V 8 bases and J 2 bases, with 16 bases left between them. The CDR3 spans 14 residues. Germline CDR1 reads SNHLY; CDR2 reads FYNNEI. The CDR3 sequence: CASGEVGGPYEQYF. CDR3 DNA sequence: TGTGCCAGCGGGGAGGTTGGAGGCCCCTACGAGCAGTACTTC.

In this sample, this clonotype turned up many times. The chain combines TRBV11-2 with TRBJ2-3, with 7 bases that match TRBD2. This CDR3 is 15 amino acids long. V lost 3 bases and J lost 3; bases outside the gene matches: 6. Germline CDR1 and CDR2: SGHAT and FQNNGV. The CDR3 sequence is CASSFEAGRTDTQYF. The CDR3 region has the DNA TGTGCCAGCAGCTTTGAAGCGGGAAGAACAGATACGCAGTATTTT.

This clonotype was seen many times. This rearrangement joins TRBV20-1 to TRBJ1-6, with D possibly TRBD1 on 5 matching bases. The CDR3 has 13 residues. CDR1 is DFQATT, CDR2 SNEGSKA, per germline (reference sequence). V was pared by 5 bases and J by 8 bases, with 13 bases between. The CDR3 reads CSAPGGTDSPLHF. Written as DNA, the CDR3 is TGCAGTGCTCCCGGGGGGACGGATTCACCCCTCCACTTT.

Ten or more counts support this clonotype. The rearrangement links TRBV6-6 to TRBJ2-1; 12 bases agree with TRBD2. V shed 0 bases and J 3 bases; nucleotides not matched to a gene: 3. CDR1 MNHNY and CDR2 SVGAGI come from the germline V gene (reference sequence). The CDR3 covers 17 residues. The CDR3: CASSYSGLAGIYNEQFF. The DNA of the CDR3 is TGTGCCAGCAGTTACTCTGGACTAGCGGGGATCTACAATGAGCAGTTCTTC.

This clonotype was counted between two and nine times. The genes are TRBV29-1 and TRBJ2-1, with 10 positions matching TRBD2. The CDR3 is made up of 14 amino acids. With V trimmed by 6 bases and J by 3 bases, 5 bases remained unmatched. Germline lookup yields CDR1 SQVTM and CDR2 ANQGSEA. This chain's CDR3 is CSVMGTSVYNEQFF. In DNA form, the CDR3 reads TGCAGCGTAATGGGGACTAGCGTCTACAATGAGCAGTTCTTC.

This clonotype was counted many times. The chain employs TRBV20-1 and TRBJ2-7; D gene unclear. CDR3 length equals 14 residues. Germline CDR1 reads DFQATT; CDR2 reads SNEGSKA (reference sequence). Trimming removed 0 bases from V and 0 bases from J, with 9 bases in between. The CDR3 sequence: CSARDPRVSYEQYF. The CDR3, as DNA: TGCAGTGCTAGAGATCCCCGGGTCTCCTACGAGCAGTACTTC.

This clonotype was recorded many times. The CDR3: CSARAVVSSGEQYF. The CDR3 region has the DNA TGCAGTGCTAGAGCAGTAGTCAGCTCGGGGGAGCAGTACTTC. J is TRBJ2-7 and V is TRBV20-1; D may be TRBD2 (5 bases). CDR1 and CDR2 (germline): DFQATT, SNEGSKA (reference sequence). Trimming took off 1 base at V and 7 bases at J, with 17 bases between the two ends. The CDR3 has 14 residues.